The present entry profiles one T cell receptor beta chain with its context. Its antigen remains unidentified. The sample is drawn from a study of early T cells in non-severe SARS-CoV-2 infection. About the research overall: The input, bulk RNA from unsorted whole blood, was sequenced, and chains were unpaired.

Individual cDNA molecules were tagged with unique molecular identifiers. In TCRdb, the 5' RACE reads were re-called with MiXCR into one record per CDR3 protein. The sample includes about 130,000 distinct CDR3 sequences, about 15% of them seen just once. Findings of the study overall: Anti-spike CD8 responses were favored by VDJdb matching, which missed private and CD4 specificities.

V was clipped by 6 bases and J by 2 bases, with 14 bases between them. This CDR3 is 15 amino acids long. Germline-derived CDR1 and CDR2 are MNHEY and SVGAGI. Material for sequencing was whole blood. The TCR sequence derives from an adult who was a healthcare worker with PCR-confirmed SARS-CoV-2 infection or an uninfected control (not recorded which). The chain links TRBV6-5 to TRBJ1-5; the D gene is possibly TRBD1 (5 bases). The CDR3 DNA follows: TGTGCCAGCAGCAGCGACAGTACCCGCAATCAGCCCCAGCATTTT. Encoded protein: CASSSDSTRNQPQHF.